This entry lists 17 T cell receptor beta chains sequenced from one sample in a study of beta chain features in type 1 diabetes. Every isolated RNA sample was fully reverse transcribed, so sequencing captured expressed TCRB transcripts. Clones were sequenced by immunoSEQ multiplex PCR, and TCRdb holds only the in-frame ones, with some missing. The sample lists 500,000 to 700,000 clones; around 15% were seen once. Sample: naive CD4+ T cells from blood. The receptors derive from a man younger than 35 in good health.

The gene calls are TRBV10-3 and TRBJ2-5; 12 nucleotides line up with TRBD1. Germline-derived CDR1 and CDR2 are ENHRY and SYGVKD. This CDR3 has 13 residues. V was clipped by 7 bases and J by 5 bases; unmatched bases: 2. CDR3 sequence: CAIMGQGAETQYF. The CDR3 coding sequence is TGTGCCATCATGGGACAGGGGGCCGAGACCCAGTACTTC.

The chain carries TRBV30 and TRBJ1-2; D may be TRBD1 (6 bases). Germline assignment: CDR1 GTSNPN and CDR2 SVGIG (reference sequence). CDR3 size: 12 residues. Trimming pared 7 bases from V and 5 bases from J, leaving 14 bases between. CDR3 in amino acids: CAYNQGRYGYTF. The DNA of the CDR3 is TGTGCCTACAATCAGGGGAGATATGGCTACACCTTC.

This clone was seen a handful of times. The rearrangement links TRBV9 to TRBJ2-7; the D gene is possibly TRBD2 (7 bases). Germline V gene lookup returns CDR1 SGDLS and CDR2 YYNGEE. The CDR3 runs to 19 residues. Trimming took 6 bases from V and 9 from J, leaving 37 bases between them. CDR3 nucleotide sequence: TGTGCCAGCACCCTTTTTCGGTACGGGGGGCTTCGGCGATTGATGCGGCAGTACTTC. This sequence encodes CASTLFRYGGLRRLMRQYF.

V gene TRBV11-2 combines with J gene TRBJ1-2, with a tentative D call TRBD1 (5 bases). The germline V and J ends were trimmed by 3 bases and 9 bases, with 17 bases remaining between them. The CDR3 is made up of 14 amino acids. Germline loops: CDR1 SGHAT, CDR2 FQNNGV. The CDR3 reads CASSFSGTSSRYTF. CDR3 in DNA: TGTGCCAGCAGCTTTTCCGGGACTTCTTCCCGCTACACCTTC. Based on the CDR3 plus reference TRBV11-2 and TRBJ1-2, the full variable domain is EAGVAQSPRYKIIEKRQSVAFWCNPISGHATLYWYQQILGQGPKLLIQFQNNGVVDDSQLPKDRFSAERLKGVDSTLKIQPAKLEDSAVYLCASSFSGTSSRYTFGSGTRLTVV.

This clone was seen only a few times. V usage is TRBV4-3 and J usage is TRBJ2-2, with D hard to call. This CDR3 contains 15 residues. Trimming shortened V by 1 base and J by 3 bases, and 9 bases separated the two germline ends. CDR1 and CDR2 (germline): LGHNA, YSLEER. This chain's CDR3 is CASSQVQYDTGELFF. Here the CDR3 DNA reads TGCGCCAGCAGCCAAGTCCAGTATGACACCGGGGAGCTGTTTTTT.

This clone was counted between two and nine times. V gene TRBV5-6 combines with J gene TRBJ2-3; D remains unclear. The CDR3 has 14 residues. Germline CDR1 and CDR2: SGHDT and YYEEEE. Trimming took 3 bases from V and 6 from J, leaving 14 bases between them. CDR3: CASSSSSTRDTQYF. In nucleotides, the CDR3 is TGTGCCAGCAGCTCCAGCTCGACCCGGGATACGCAGTATTTT.

The chain joins TRBV11-3 to TRBJ2-1; D gene unclear. Germline V CDR1 and CDR2: SGHNT, YENEEA. This CDR3 is 13 amino acids long. Trimming left V 1 base short and J 9 bases short, with 10 bases between. CDR3 DNA sequence: TGTGCCAGCAGCTTAGGGGTGGGTACTGAGCAGTTCTTC. This codes for CASSLGVGTEQFF. Full variable domain (rest looked up from reference TRBV11-3 and TRBJ2-1): EAGVVQSPRYKIIEKKQPVAFWCNPISGHNTLYWYLQNLGQGPELLIRYENEEAVDDSQLPKDRFSAERLKGVDSTLKIQPAELGDSAVYLCASSLGVGTEQFFGPGTRLTVL.

This clone was seen a handful of times. The chain carries TRBV5-1 and TRBJ2-3; 12 bases agree with TRBD2. Germline CDR1 SGHRS, CDR2 YFSETQ. Trimming took 4 bases from V and 2 from J; bases not matched to a gene: 8. The CDR3 sequence is 17 residues long. The CDR3 is CASSAGTSGLSTDTQYF. The CDR3 region has the DNA TGCGCCAGCAGCGCCGGGACTAGCGGGCTTTCCACAGATACGCAGTATTTT.

This clone has more than one count but fewer than ten. This chain uses TRBV4-3 with TRBJ2-7, with a weak D call TRBD2 (6 bases). This CDR3 is built from 14 residues. Trimming took 4 bases from V and 6 from J, leaving 16 bases between them. CDR1 is LGHNA and CDR2 is YSLEER in the germline V gene. The CDR3: CASSPRGRGGEQYF. DNA of the CDR3: TGCGCCAGCAGCCCTCGGGGACGGGGAGGCGAGCAGTACTTC.

This clone was found a few times. This chain connects TRBV30 to TRBJ1-2; 9 bases fit TRBD1. Germline V gene data show CDR1 as GTSNPN and CDR2 as SVGIG (reference sequence). CDR3 length equals 13 residues. V lost 4 bases, J lost 1 base, and 1 base stayed unmatched. The CDR3 nucleotides read TGTGCCTGGATGGGACAGGGTAACTATGGCTACACCTTC. It is translated as CAWMGQGNYGYTF.

This chain uses TRBV4-3 with TRBJ1-1; 10 nucleotides agree with TRBD1. The V gene's germline CDR1 is LGHNA and CDR2 YSLEER. The V and J ends lost 4 bases and 5 bases, in that order; junction bases with no gene match: 7. There are 15 residues in the CDR3. The CDR3: CASSPRTGGGTEAFF. The CDR3 coding sequence is TGCGCCAGCAGCCCACGGACAGGGGGAGGGACTGAAGCTTTCTTT.

The chain combines TRBV5-1 with TRBJ1-2; D gene uncertain. In germline, CDR1 is SGHRS, CDR2 YFSETQ. V was trimmed by 4 bases and J by 5 bases, leaving 9 bases between them. This CDR3 is built from 12 residues. The CDR3 spells CASSAGEYGYTF. In nucleotides, the CDR3 is TGCGCCAGCAGCGCCGGGGAGTATGGCTACACCTTC. Based on the CDR3 plus reference TRBV5-1 and TRBJ1-2, the full variable domain is KAGVTQTPRYLIKTRGQQVTLSCSPISGHRSVSWYQQTPGQGLQFLFEYFSETQRNKGNFPGRFSGRQFSNSRSEMNVSTLELGDSALYLCASSAGEYGYTFGSGTRLTVV.

This clone has a count of ten or more. The CDR3 nucleotides read TGTGCCATCAGGGGGTGGACTAGCGTCTCCTACAATGAGCAGTTCTTC. This translates into CAIRGWTSVSYNEQFF. The chain joins TRBV10-3 to TRBJ2-1; 9 bases are a match to TRBD2. J lost 0 bases, V lost 6 bases, and 6 bases had no gene match. Looked up from germline, CDR1 is ENHRY and CDR2 is SYGVKD. This CDR3 spans 16 amino acids.

This clone has a handful of counts. The chain carries TRBV2 and TRBJ2-5; 7 bases map to TRBD2. From germline, CDR1 is SNHLY and CDR2 FYNNEI. Trimming cost V 7 bases and J 2 bases; bases outside gene matches: 10. The CDR3 runs 15 residues. As DNA, the CDR3 is TGTGCCAGCAAATACAATAGCGGGTGGCAAGAGACCCAGTACTTC. Protein product: CASKYNSGWQETQYF. The variable domain in full, with the rest retrieved from reference TRBV2 and TRBJ2-5, is EPEVTQTPSHQVTQMGQEVILRCVPISNHLYFYWYRQILGQKVEFLVSFYNNEISEKSEIFDDQFSVERPDGSNFTLKIRSTKLEDSAMYFCASKYNSGWQETQYFGPGTRLLVL.

This chain connects TRBV18 to TRBJ1-1, with TRBD1 matching over 11 bases. Germline V gene sequence: CDR1 KGHSH, CDR2 LQKENI. The CDR3 totals 16 residues. V was pared by 1 base and J by 4 bases, with 5 bases of the junction left unmatched. The CDR3 reads CASSPQSGTGGTEAFF. The CDR3 region has the DNA TGTGCCAGCTCACCACAGTCCGGGACAGGGGGCACTGAAGCTTTCTTT.

The chain links TRBV29-1 to TRBJ1-1; no clear D gene. The length of the CDR3 is 12 residues. The V end lost 2 bases, the J end lost 2 bases, and 6 bases lay between the germline ends. Germline V CDR1 and CDR2: SQVTM, ANQGSEA. The CDR3 sequence: CSVERLNTEAFF. The CDR3 DNA follows: TGCAGCGTTGAAAGGCTCAACACTGAAGCTTTCTTT. Filled out from reference TRBV29-1 and TRBJ1-1, the complete variable domain reads SAVISQKPSRDICQRGTSLTIQCQVDSQVTMMFWYRQQPGQSLTLIATANQGSEATYESGFVIDKFPISRPNLTFSTLTVSNMSPEDSSIYLCSVERLNTEAFFGQGTRLTVV.

The CDR3 loop is CASSLLDLLDTQYF. CDR3 in DNA: TGTGCCAGCAGCTTACTAGATCTTTTGGATACGCAGTATTTT. This chain uses TRBV7-9 with TRBJ2-3; D not certain. CDR1 is SEHNR, CDR2 FQNEAQ, per germline (reference sequence). The V and J ends lost 2 bases and 6 bases respectively, with 12 bases between them. This CDR3 comprises 14 residues.